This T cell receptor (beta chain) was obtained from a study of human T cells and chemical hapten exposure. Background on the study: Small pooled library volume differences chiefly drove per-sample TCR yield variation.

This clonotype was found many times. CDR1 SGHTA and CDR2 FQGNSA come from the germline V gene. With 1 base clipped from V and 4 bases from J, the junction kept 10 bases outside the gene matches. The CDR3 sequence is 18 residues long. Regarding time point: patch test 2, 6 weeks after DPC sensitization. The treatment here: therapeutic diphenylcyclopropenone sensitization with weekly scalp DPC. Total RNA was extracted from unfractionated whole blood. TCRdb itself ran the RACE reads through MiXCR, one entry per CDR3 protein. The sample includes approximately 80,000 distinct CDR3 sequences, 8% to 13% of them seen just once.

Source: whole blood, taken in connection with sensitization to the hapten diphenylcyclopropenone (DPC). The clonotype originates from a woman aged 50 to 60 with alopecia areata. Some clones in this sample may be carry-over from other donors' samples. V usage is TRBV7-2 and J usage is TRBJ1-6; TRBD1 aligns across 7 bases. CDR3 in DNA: TGTGCCAGCAGCTTAGTCTTTACCGGGACAGCATATAATTCACCCCTCCACTTT. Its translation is CASSLVFTGTAYNSPLHF. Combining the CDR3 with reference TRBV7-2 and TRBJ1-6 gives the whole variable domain GAGVSQSPSNKVTEKGKDVELRCDPISGHTALYWYRQSLGQGLEFLIYFQGNSAPDKSGLPSDRFSAERTGGSVSTLTIQRTQQEDSAVYLCASSLVFTGTAYNSPLHFGNGTRLTVT.